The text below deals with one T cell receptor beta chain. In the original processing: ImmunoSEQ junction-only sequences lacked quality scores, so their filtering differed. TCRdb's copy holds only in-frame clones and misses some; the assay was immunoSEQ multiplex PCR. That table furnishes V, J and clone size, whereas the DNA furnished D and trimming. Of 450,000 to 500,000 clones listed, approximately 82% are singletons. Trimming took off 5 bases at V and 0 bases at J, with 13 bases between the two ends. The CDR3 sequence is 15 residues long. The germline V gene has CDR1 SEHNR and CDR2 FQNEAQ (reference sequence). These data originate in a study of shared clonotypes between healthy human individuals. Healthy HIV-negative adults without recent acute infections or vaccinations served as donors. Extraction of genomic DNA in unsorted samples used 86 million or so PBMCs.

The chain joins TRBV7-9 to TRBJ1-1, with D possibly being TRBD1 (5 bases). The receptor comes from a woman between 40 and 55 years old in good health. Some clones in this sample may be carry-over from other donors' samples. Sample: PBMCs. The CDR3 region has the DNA TGTGCCAGCAGCCCCCTCAGGGACTTGAACACTGAAGCTTTCTTT. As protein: CASSPLRDLNTEAFF.